This is a list of T cell receptor beta chains from one sample in a study of long-term antiretroviral therapy in people with HIV. TCRdb's table, derived via immunoSEQ multiplex PCR, lists solely in-frame clones and lacks some. Among more than 15,000 clones listed, 75% to 85% were seen once. This material consisted of unsorted PBMCs, taken at the start of antiretroviral therapy. All receptors derive from a man aged 30 to 39 with HIV. Both conserved end residues are part of each CDR3.

>TRBJ2-7|TRBV7-9
CASSLGTNTYEQYF
>TRBJ2-2|TRBV29-1
CSVKGLDTGELFF
>TRBJ2-1|TRBV19
CASRTAVSNEQFF
>TRBJ1-1|TRBV4-1
CASSQETLNTEAFF
>TRBJ1-4|TRBV5-1
CASKLPGDNEKLFF
>TRBJ2-7|TRBV6-6
CASSYTGTGVYEQYF
>TRBJ2-1|TRBV7-2
CASSLGSSGSNEQFF
>TRBJ2-2|TRBV2
CASSEAMGPVTGELFF
>TRBJ2-5|TRBV10-3
CATSPGTGVETQYF
>TRBJ2-1|TRBV7-9
CASSLVQKNEQFF
>TRBJ2-1|TRBV21-1
CASSGKRELDEQFF
>TRBJ1-6|TRBV30
CAWRWGQGNSPLHF
>TRBJ2-7|TRBV4-3
CASSRTGTSGAYEQYF
>TRBJ2-6|TRBV4-3
CASSQDAAGTGANVLTF
>TRBJ1-1|TRBV30
CAWSVREEWSQGGTEAFF
>TRBJ2-5|TRBV20-1
CSARDFETQYF
>TRBJ2-5|TRBV10-1
CASSEPGQKETQYF
>TRBJ2-2|TRBV5-4
CASSPRGMGNANTGELFF
>TRBJ2-1|TRBV7-8
CASSFRQVRYNEQFF
>TRBJ1-3|TRBV5-4
CASSPGPVLSGNTIYF
>TRBJ2-3|TRBV6-5
CASSLGQGTTDTQYF
>TRBJ1-2|TRBV2
CASTQHYGYTF
>TRBJ2-2|TRBV11-2
CASSNRTGELFF
>TRBJ2-1|TRBV7-9
CASSPWELAGTSHEQFF